The clone carrying this T cell receptor (beta chain) was detected only once. Libraries were prepared by immunoSEQ multiplex PCR; TCRdb keeps only in-frame clonotypes and omits some of them. The table shows under 150,000 clones, with approximately 94% occurring only once. Germline assignment: CDR1 ENHRY and CDR2 SYGVKD. The CDR3 runs to 14 residues. Losses at the gene ends were 6 bases for V and 2 bases for J; bases not matched to a gene: 7. These data originate in a study of control samples from healthy donors and cancer patients. The sequencing sample was made of PBMCs. The V call is TRBV10-3, the J call TRBJ2-7; 7 nucleotides align to TRBD1. This sequence originates from a man in his fifties with head and neck cancer. Here the CDR3 DNA reads TGTGCCATCAGCGGAGACAGGGCCCCCTACGAGCAGTACTTC. Its translation: CAISGDRAPYEQYF.